This T cell receptor (beta chain) was sequenced in a study of T-cell memory formation after mild COVID-19. Study-level points and caveats: Clones shrinking from day 15 to 85 showed even CD4/CD8 mixes; later expanders tilted CD4+. Memory cells collected pre-infection included some clones that later responded, suggesting cross-reactive memory joined.

On this clonotype itself: Its antigen is still unknown.

TCRdb redid the calling of the 5' RACE reads with MiXCR, one entry per CDR3 protein. The sample shows tens of thousands of distinct CDR3 sequences, about a quarter of them seen only once. This CDR3 is built from 12 residues. Germline loops: CDR1 SNHLY, CDR2 FYNNEI. The ends were cut back, 7 bases at V and 7 bases at J, with 12 bases in the middle. Sequenced sample: PBMCs or a T cell subset sorted from them (not recorded which). The chain has TRBV2 and TRBJ2-3; D assignment may be TRBD1 or TRBD2 (5 bases each). This receptor was obtained from a man between 18 and 35 years old who had mild COVID-19 (a few samples of this study predate the infection). Cell type and time point are not known. CDR3 region: CASTNPGHTQYF. CDR3 sequence (DNA): TGTGCCAGCACCAACCCGGGGCATACGCAGTATTTT.